The 15 T cell receptor beta chains reported below all come from one sample, sequenced in a study of T cell responses to AZD1222 COVID-19 vaccine. Assay used: immunoSEQ multiplex PCR; TCRdb lists only in-frame clones, some missing. The sample carries more than 110,000 clones, about 89% recorded once. The source material was peripheral blood, sampled on day 0 of AZD1222 vaccination. These receptors all come from an adult in good health.

Comments on this clone: The sample contains more than one DNA sequence encoding this CDR3. The J gene is TRBJ2-7, the V gene TRBV20-1, with D unclear. Looked up from germline, CDR1 is DFQATT and CDR2 is SNEGSKA (reference sequence). The CDR3 extends over 11 amino acids. The V end lost 2 bases, the J end lost 1 base, and 3 bases lay between the germline ends. CDR3 DNA: TGCAGTGCTAGAAATTCCTACGAGCAGTACTTC. This gives the protein CSARNSYEQYF.

This clone appeared once. The chain employs TRBV9 and TRBJ2-7; 12 bases are shared with TRBD1. Germline values: CDR1 SGDLS, CDR2 YYNGEE. The CDR3 is 15 residues long. V lost 0 bases to trimming and J lost 5 bases; unmatched junction nucleotides: 3. This chain's CDR3 is CASSVGDRGLHEQYF. CDR3 nucleotide sequence: TGTGCCAGCAGCGTAGGGGACAGGGGGCTGCACGAGCAGTACTTC.

The V and J genes are TRBV5-5 and TRBJ1-3; the D is unclear. The germline gives CDR1 SGHKS, CDR2 YYEKEE (reference sequence). The CDR3 runs 17 residues. Between the trimmed V and J ends, which lost 1 base and 0 bases, there was a span of 14 bases. CDR3 sequence reads: CASSLRVLEGSGNTIYF. The DNA of the CDR3 is TGTGCCAGCAGCTTGCGGGTCCTAGAAGGCTCTGGAAACACCATATATTTT.

This sequence joins TRBV28 and TRBJ2-1, with 14 positions matching TRBD2. J was trimmed by 9 bases and V by 5 bases; bases with no gene match: 9. Germline V gives CDR1 MDHEN, CDR2 SYDVKM. This CDR3 has 16 residues. The CDR3 loop reads CASSPMGLAGVSEQFF. The CDR3 DNA sequence: TGTGCCAGCAGTCCTATGGGACTAGCGGGAGTCAGTGAGCAGTTCTTC.

The chain is built from TRBV5-1 and TRBJ2-7; possible D gene TRBD1, 6 bases. The CDR3 contains 14 residues. V dropped 1 base and J dropped 0 bases, with 8 bases sitting between them. Germline CDR1 reads SGHRS; CDR2 reads YFSETQ. CDR3 loop: CASSLLDSSYEQYF. In nucleotides, the CDR3 is TGCGCCAGCAGCTTGTTGGACAGCTCCTACGAGCAGTACTTC. The full variable domain, in which reference TRBV5-1 and TRBJ2-7 provide the parts outside the CDR3, is KAGVTQTPRYLIKTRGQQVTLSCSPISGHRSVSWYQQTPGQGLQFLFEYFSETQRNKGNFPGRFSGRQFSNSRSEMNVSTLELGDSALYLCASSLLDSSYEQYFGPGTRLTVT.

The V gene is TRBV28, the J gene TRBJ2-7; TRBD2 matches 12 bases. CDR3 size: 16 residues. The V gene's germline CDR1 is MDHEN and CDR2 SYDVKM. Trimming cost V 10 bases and J 5 bases; bases outside gene matches: 15. The CDR3 sequence: CATRLAGDRARHEQYF. DNA for the CDR3: TGTGCCACGCGACTAGCGGGAGACCGGGCAAGGCACGAGCAGTACTTC.

The rearrangement uses TRBV7-8 and TRBJ2-7, with a weak D call TRBD2 (5 bases). V was shortened by 2 bases and J by 5 bases, with 13 bases between the two germline ends. Germline assignment: CDR1 SGHVS and CDR2 FQNEAQ. The CDR3 loop spans 14 amino acids. CDR3 sequence: CASSLLFWENEQYF. CDR3 in DNA: TGTGCCAGCAGCTTATTATTCTGGGAGAACGAGCAGTACTTC.

The rearrangement joins TRBV5-1 to TRBJ1-5; 11 bases are shared with TRBD1. V shed 4 bases and J 4 bases; nucleotides not matched to a gene: 4. CDR1 is SGHRS, CDR2 YFSETQ, per germline. This CDR3 region has 15 residues. Written as DNA, the CDR3 is TGCGCCAGCAGCCTGGGGACAGGGGGGAATCAGCCCCAGCATTTT. Amino acids: CASSLGTGGNQPQHF.

This clone was counted a single time. The V call is TRBV7-2, the J call TRBJ2-5, with TRBD2 matching over 9 bases. The ends lost 3 bases at V and 5 bases at J; junction bases unmatched: 4. Germline values: CDR1 SGHTA, CDR2 FQGNSA. The CDR3 length is 14 residues. The CDR3 here is CASSLGLAKETQYF. CDR3 DNA sequence: TGTGCCAGCAGCTTGGGACTAGCAAAGGAGACCCAGTACTTC.

The rearrangement links TRBV7-2 to TRBJ2-2; TRBD1 is a possible D gene (5 bases). The V gene's germline CDR1 is SGHTA and CDR2 FQGNSA. The CDR3 consists of 17 residues. V lost 3 bases to trimming and J lost 5 bases, with 19 bases between them. The CDR3 protein is CASSFSSLQGVTGELFF. The DNA of the CDR3 is TGTGCCAGCAGCTTTAGTTCCCTTCAGGGCGTAACCGGGGAGCTGTTTTTT.

The chain has TRBV19 and TRBJ1-4; TRBD1 matches at 12 bases. After removal of 6 bases from V and 7 bases from J, the junction contained 9 bases not matched to a gene. The CDR3 contains 16 residues. The V gene's germline CDR1 is LNHDA and CDR2 SQIVND (reference sequence). As DNA, the CDR3 is TGTGCCAGTAGGACCGGGACAGGGGGCGGTGGTGAAAAACTGTTTTTT. It specifies CASRTGTGGGGEKLFF.

A remark on this clone: The same CDR3 can be traced to other DNA sequences in this sample. V and J are TRBV30 and TRBJ2-7; D unresolved. The germline CDR1 and CDR2 sequences are GTSNPN and SVGIG (reference sequence). The V end lost 3 bases, the J end lost 0 bases, and 3 bases lay between the germline ends. The CDR3 is 11 amino acids. CDR3 sequence reads: CAWSSSYEQYF. Written as DNA, the CDR3 is TGTGCCTGGAGCAGCTCCTACGAGCAGTACTTC.

The CDR3 is CASSRGAAQETQYF. DNA of the CDR3: TGTGCCAGCAGCCGTGGAGCGGCCCAAGAGACCCAGTACTTC. The rearrangement uses TRBV7-8 and TRBJ2-5, with D possibly matching TRBD2 (5 bases). This CDR3 spans 14 amino acids. Germline V CDR1 and CDR2: SGHVS, FQNEAQ. V was cut by 5 bases and J by 1 base, with 11 bases left in between.

CDR3 in DNA: TGTGCCTGGAGTGTACGGGGGGGCTTTGGGGAGAACACTGAAGCTTTCTTT. Its protein is CAWSVRGGFGENTEAFF. The rearrangement joins TRBV30 to TRBJ1-1, with D possibly TRBD1 on 6 matching bases. This CDR3 is 17 amino acids long. The germline V and J ends were trimmed by 0 bases and 1 base, with 18 bases remaining between them. The germline CDR1 and CDR2 sequences are GTSNPN and SVGIG (reference sequence). The variable domain in full, with the rest retrieved from reference TRBV30 and TRBJ1-1, is SQTIHQWPATLVQPVGSPLSLECTVEGTSNPNLYWYRQAAGRGLQLLFYSVGIGQISSEVPQNLSASRPQDRQFILSSKKLLLSDSGFYLCAWSVRGGFGENTEAFFGQGTRLTVV.

The J gene is TRBJ2-4, the V gene TRBV28; tentatively, D is TRBD1 (5 bases). From germline, CDR1 is MDHEN and CDR2 SYDVKM. V dropped 1 base and J dropped 8 bases, with 12 bases sitting between them. The CDR3 is 14 amino acids. The CDR3 sequence is CASSLSDSVDIQYF. The DNA of the CDR3 is TGTGCCAGCAGTTTATCCGACAGTGTGGACATTCAGTACTTC.